One sample yielded the 22 T cell receptor beta chains listed below, sequenced in a study of T-cell reconstitution after alpha-beta-depleted transplantation in children. The library targeted TCRbeta and was prepared with unique molecular identifiers. Using its own MiXCR run on the PCR reads, TCRdb lists one record per CDR3 protein. The sample has hundreds of thousands of distinct CDR3 sequences; approximately 13% are singletons. The source was PBMCs, mostly from graft donor cells, collected 360 days after TCRalphabeta/CD19-depleted stem cell transplant. The source is a male patient between 5 and 17 years old who had a stem cell transplant for acute myeloid leukemia, so the T cells may come from the graft donor.

The chain combines TRBV7-2 with TRBJ2-1; D gene unclear. Trimming pared 2 bases from V and 5 bases from J, leaving 16 bases between. Germline V gives CDR1 SGHTA, CDR2 FQGNSA. This CDR3 is 16 amino acids long. The CDR3 protein is CASSLSPGLVNNEQFF. The CDR3 DNA reads as TGTGCCAGCAGCTTATCTCCAGGCCTTGTAAACAATGAGCAGTTCTTC.

At least ten counts were recorded for this clonotype. This chain links TRBV29-1 with TRBJ2-4; D is possibly TRBD1 (6 bases). With 2 bases removed from V and 3 bases from J, the gap between germline ends came to 8 bases. CDR1 and CDR2 (germline): SQVTM, ANQGSEA. The CDR3 contains 13 residues. CDR3 protein: CSVERGNKNIQYF. For the CDR3, the DNA is TGCAGCGTTGAAAGGGGGAACAAAAACATTCAGTACTTC.

The rearrangement joins TRBV9 to TRBJ2-5, with D possibly TRBD2 on 5 matching bases. V lost 0 bases, J lost 2 bases, and 14 bases lay in between. The CDR3 has 16 residues. Germline V gene sequence: CDR1 SGDLS, CDR2 YYNGEE. Written as DNA, the CDR3 is TGTGCCAGCAGCGTAGGCCCGGCTCCGGGGCAAGAGACCCAGTACTTC. It codes for CASSVGPAPGQETQYF.

This clonotype was counted between two and nine times. The chain joins TRBV28 to TRBJ2-2; D remains unclear. This CDR3 comprises 13 residues. CDR1 and CDR2 (germline): MDHEN, SYDVKM. The ends were cut back, 6 bases at V and 4 bases at J, with 9 bases in the middle. CDR3 nucleotides: TGTGCCAGCAGGGGCAGAACCACCGGGGAGCTGTTTTTT. Protein product: CASRGRTTGELFF.

The chain has TRBV3-1 and TRBJ2-7, with D maybe TRBD2 (5 bases). The CDR3 sequence is 15 residues long. Germline V lookup: CDR1 LGHDT, CDR2 YNNKEL (reference sequence). Trimming cost V 6 bases and J 0 bases, with 15 bases left between them. The CDR3: CASRSGIRNSYEQYF. The CDR3 nucleotides read TGTGCCAGCAGATCCGGGATTCGGAACTCCTACGAGCAGTACTTC.

This clonotype was seen repeatedly, ten times or more. The gene calls are TRBV12-3 or TRBV12-4 and TRBJ1-6; D perhaps matches TRBD1 (5 bases). The CDR3 sequence is 14 residues long. Trimming removed 1 base at V and 9 bases at J, with 10 bases between. The CDR3 here is CASSLGQGGSPLHF. In DNA form, the CDR3 reads TGTGCCAGCAGTTTAGGGCAGGGCGGTTCACCCCTCCACTTT.

The table lists this clonotype with many counts. The rearrangement joins TRBV28 to TRBJ2-1; 8 nucleotides agree with TRBD1. The CDR3 sequence is 15 residues long. The germline CDR1 and CDR2 sequences are MDHEN and SYDVKM. V shed 3 bases, J shed 1 base, and the junction held 2 bases outside the gene matches. The CDR3 coding sequence is TGTGCCAGCAGTTTCAGGGGGCCTTCCTACAATGAGCAGTTCTTC. This translates into CASSFRGPSYNEQFF.

In this sample, this clonotype turned up a few times. This chain uses TRBV7-2 with TRBJ2-3, with TRBD2 matching over 7 bases. Germline V gene data show CDR1 as SGHTA and CDR2 as FQGNSA. The trim removed 4 bases at V and 5 bases at J, leaving 12 bases unmatched. The CDR3 is made up of 16 amino acids. This chain's CDR3 is CASSSAFAGVGDTQYF. In nucleotides, the CDR3 is TGTGCCAGCAGCTCCGCCTTTGCGGGAGTGGGAGATACGCAGTATTTT. Variable domain in full (rest from reference TRBV7-2 and TRBJ2-3): GAGVSQSPSNKVTEKGKDVELRCDPISGHTALYWYRQSLGQGLEFLIYFQGNSAPDKSGLPSDRFSAERTGGSVSTLTIQRTQQEDSAVYLCASSSAFAGVGDTQYFGPGTRLTVL.

The rearrangement joins TRBV4-3 to TRBJ2-3; 8 bases agree with TRBD1. Germline values: CDR1 LGHNA, CDR2 YSLEER. Trimming at V came to 4 bases and at J to 6 bases, leaving 15 bases not matched to a gene. The CDR3 covers 17 residues. CDR3 protein: CASSRQSGTGLSDTQYF. The CDR3, as DNA: TGCGCCAGCAGCCGTCAATCCGGGACAGGTCTTTCCGATACGCAGTATTTT.

The rearrangement uses TRBV7-2 and TRBJ2-3; D may be TRBD1 (6 bases). The germline gives CDR1 SGHTA, CDR2 FQGNSA. The CDR3 spans 16 residues. V lost 5 bases to trimming and J lost 9 bases, with 24 bases between them. Written as DNA, the CDR3 is TGTGCCAGCAGCCCTATCATCTCCGGGCCTCAGGGGACGCAGTATTTT. Residues: CASSPIISGPQGTQYF.

This clonotype was seen a handful of times. V usage is TRBV7-2 and J usage is TRBJ2-7, with a possible D match to TRBD2 (5 bases). Trimming left V 1 base short and J 4 bases short, with 11 bases between. This CDR3 spans 14 amino acids. Looked up from germline, CDR1 is SGHTA and CDR2 is FQGNSA. The CDR3 is CASSLVASSYEQYF. CDR3 sequence (DNA): TGTGCCAGCAGCTTAGTGGCTAGCTCTTACGAGCAGTACTTC.

At least ten counts were recorded for this clonotype. The chain couples TRBV7-6 to TRBJ2-3; D gene unclear. Per the germline V gene, CDR1 is SGHVS and CDR2 is FNYEAQ. The CDR3 loop spans 18 amino acids. The V gene lost 0 bases and the J gene lost 2 bases, with 18 bases spanning the gap. The CDR3: CASSLALPKGGNTDTQYF. CDR3 bases: TGTGCCAGCAGCTTAGCGCTCCCAAAAGGCGGCAACACAGATACGCAGTATTTT.

CDR3 coding DNA: TGTGCCAGCGCGAAACAGGGGGGACCCTACGAGCAGTACTTC. Its translation is CASAKQGGPYEQYF. This chain joins TRBV21-1 and TRBJ2-7; the table's D call of TRBD1 was not tested on the DNA. TRBV21-1 is a pseudogene locus. The CDR3 is made up of 14 amino acids.

The V and J genes are TRBV20-1 and TRBJ2-3; 8 nucleotides agree with TRBD1. This CDR3 comprises 15 residues. J was trimmed by 7 bases and V by 2 bases; bases with no gene match: 11. Looked up from germline, CDR1 is DFQATT and CDR2 is SNEGSKA (reference sequence). The CDR3 DNA is TGCAGTGCTAGAAGCTCGGGACAGGTCTGGAATACGCAGTATTTT. Amino acids: CSARSSGQVWNTQYF.

This clonotype was detected a few times. V usage is TRBV21-1 and J usage is TRBJ2-1; the table names TRBD2, a call not compared with the DNA. TRBV21-1 is labeled a pseudogene. The CDR3 is 15 amino acids. The DNA for the CDR3 is TGTGCCAGCAGTGACCCACTAGCGGGGTACAATGAGCAGTTCTTC. Translated: CASSDPLAGYNEQFF.

This clonotype was seen a few times. The chain uses TRBV20-1 and TRBJ2-2; maybe TRBD2 (5 bases). V was pared by 2 bases and J by 4 bases, with 11 bases between. Germline V gives CDR1 DFQATT, CDR2 SNEGSKA (reference sequence). This CDR3 contains 14 residues. The CDR3 DNA follows: TGCAGTGCTAGAACCGGGATAACCACCGGGGAGCTGTTTTTT. This codes for CSARTGITTGELFF.

At least ten counts were recorded for this clonotype. The V gene is TRBV29-1, the J gene TRBJ2-3; D unresolved. CDR1 SQVTM and CDR2 ANQGSEA come from the germline V gene. The length of the CDR3 is 10 residues. V gave up 4 bases and J gave up 4 bases, with 3 bases separating them. The CDR3 region is CSVVADTQYF. The CDR3 coding sequence is TGCAGCGTTGTCGCAGATACGCAGTATTTT.

The V and J genes are TRBV20-1 and TRBJ2-3; D is ambiguous. Germline loops: CDR1 DFQATT, CDR2 SNEGSKA (reference sequence). Trimming took off 3 bases at V and 4 bases at J, with 11 bases between the two ends. The CDR3 runs 13 residues. For the CDR3, the DNA is TGCAGTGCTAGGGACCTCCCCGCAGATACGCAGTATTTT. It encodes CSARDLPADTQYF.

This chain uses TRBV20-1 with TRBJ2-2; D remains ambiguous. The CDR3 runs 12 residues. Between the trimmed V and J ends, which lost 8 bases and 5 bases, there was a span of 12 bases. Per germline, CDR1 DFQATT and CDR2 SNEGSKA (reference sequence). The CDR3 protein is CSKGLITGELFF. CDR3 coding DNA: TGCAGTAAGGGTTTAATAACCGGGGAGCTGTTTTTT.

This clonotype was seen more than once but under ten times. V usage is TRBV9 and J usage is TRBJ1-1, with D perhaps TRBD1 (6 bases). Trimming left V 3 bases short and J 5 bases short, with 14 bases between. Germline CDR1 is SGDLS and CDR2 is YYNGEE. This CDR3 region has 14 residues. CDR3 loop: CASSDRGESTEAFF. DNA of the CDR3: TGTGCCAGCAGCGATAGGGGGGAGTCGACTGAAGCTTTCTTT.

The V and J genes are TRBV7-3 and TRBJ2-3, with 8 nucleotides matching TRBD2. Germline V CDR1 and CDR2: SGHTA, FQGTGA. This CDR3 contains 16 residues. J lost 4 bases, V lost 2 bases, and 8 bases had no gene match. DNA for the CDR3: TGTGCCAGCAGCTTATATCCGAGCGGGAGAGCAGATACGCAGTATTTT. It translates to CASSLYPSGRADTQYF.

This clonotype was seen many times. V gene TRBV20-1 combines with J gene TRBJ2-3; D ambiguous. Between the trimmed V and J ends, which lost 3 bases and 0 bases, there was a span of 4 bases. Germline CDR1 DFQATT, CDR2 SNEGSKA (reference sequence). This CDR3 contains 12 residues. The CDR3 protein is CSASGSTDTQYF. CDR3 nucleotides: TGCAGTGCTAGCGGGAGCACAGATACGCAGTATTTT.